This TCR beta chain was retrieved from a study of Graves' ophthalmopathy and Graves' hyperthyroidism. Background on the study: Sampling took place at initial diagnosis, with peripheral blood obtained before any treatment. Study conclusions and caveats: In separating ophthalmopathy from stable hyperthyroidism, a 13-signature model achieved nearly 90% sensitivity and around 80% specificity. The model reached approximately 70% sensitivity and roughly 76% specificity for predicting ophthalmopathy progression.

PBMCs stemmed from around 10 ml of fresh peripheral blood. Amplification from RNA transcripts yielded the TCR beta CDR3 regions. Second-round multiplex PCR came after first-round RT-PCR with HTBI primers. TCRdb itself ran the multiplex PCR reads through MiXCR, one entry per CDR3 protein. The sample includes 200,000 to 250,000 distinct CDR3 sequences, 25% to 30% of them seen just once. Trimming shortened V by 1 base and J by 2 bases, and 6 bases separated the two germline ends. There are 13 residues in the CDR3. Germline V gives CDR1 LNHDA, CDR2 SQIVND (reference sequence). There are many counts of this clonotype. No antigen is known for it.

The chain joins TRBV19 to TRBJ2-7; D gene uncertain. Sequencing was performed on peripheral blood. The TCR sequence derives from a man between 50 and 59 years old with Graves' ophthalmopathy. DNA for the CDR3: TGTGCCAGTAGTATAGGCAGTCCCTACGAGCAGTACTTC. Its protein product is CASSIGSPYEQYF.